These 5 T cell receptor beta chains were sequenced from one sample in a study of T cell changes during pregnancy in multiple sclerosis. Profiling relied on immunoSEQ multiplex PCR, and the TCRdb table lists in-frame clones only, not all of them. The profile shows about 23,000 clones, roughly 90% of them singletons. Sequencing was performed on CD8+ T cells from peripheral blood mononuclear cells, taken after pregnancy. The receptors come from a female donor with multiple sclerosis, enrolled in a pregnancy study.

The CDR3 sequence: CASEGDRGYEQYF. As DNA, the CDR3 is TGTGCCAGCGAGGGAGACAGGGGTTACGAGCAGTACTTC. The genes are TRBV2 and TRBJ2-7; the match to TRBD1 covers 8 bases. Germline V gene lookup returns CDR1 SNHLY and CDR2 FYNNEI. J gave up 4 bases and V 8 bases, and 7 bases lay outside the gene matches. CDR3 length: 13 residues.

The genes are TRBV14 and TRBJ1-1; 8 nucleotides match TRBD1. The CDR3 runs 14 residues. V dropped 3 bases and J dropped 4; count of bases not matched to a gene: 4. The V gene's germline CDR1 is SGHDN and CDR2 FVKESK. The CDR3 nucleotides are TGTGCCAGCAGCCATGCAGGGGGCGGCACTGAAGCTTTCTTT. Translated, it gives CASSHAGGGTEAFF. Filled out from reference TRBV14 and TRBJ1-1, the complete variable domain reads EAGVTQFPSHSVIEKGQTVTLRCDPISGHDNLYWYRRVMGKEIKFLLHFVKESKQDESGMPNNRFLAERTGGTYSTLKVQPAELEDSGVYFCASSHAGGGTEAFFGQGTRLTVV.

This chain links TRBV27 with TRBJ2-1; TRBD1 might be the D (5 bases). V lost 5 bases and J lost 4, with 9 bases in between. The CDR3 spans 13 residues. Germline V gives CDR1 MNHEY, CDR2 SMNVEV (reference sequence). CDR3 residues: CASSLTGYNEQFF. The CDR3 DNA sequence: TGTGCCAGCAGTCTAACAGGATACAATGAGCAGTTCTTC.

The chain has TRBV6-5 and TRBJ2-2; no definite D call. Trimming removed 5 bases at V and 1 base at J, with 5 bases between. Germline CDR1 is MNHEY and CDR2 is SVGAGI. The CDR3 spans 13 residues. CDR3 protein: CASSTMNTGELFF. In DNA form, the CDR3 reads TGTGCCAGCAGTACAATGAACACCGGGGAGCTGTTTTTT.

This sequence joins TRBV4-3 and TRBJ1-2, with D unclear. CDR1 and CDR2 (germline): LGHNA, YSLEER. The CDR3 is 13 residues long. Trimming took off 0 bases at V and 4 bases at J, with 6 bases between the two ends. The CDR3 DNA reads as TGCGCCAGCAGCCAAGACCGGGTCTATGGCTACACCTTC. This translates into CASSQDRVYGYTF.